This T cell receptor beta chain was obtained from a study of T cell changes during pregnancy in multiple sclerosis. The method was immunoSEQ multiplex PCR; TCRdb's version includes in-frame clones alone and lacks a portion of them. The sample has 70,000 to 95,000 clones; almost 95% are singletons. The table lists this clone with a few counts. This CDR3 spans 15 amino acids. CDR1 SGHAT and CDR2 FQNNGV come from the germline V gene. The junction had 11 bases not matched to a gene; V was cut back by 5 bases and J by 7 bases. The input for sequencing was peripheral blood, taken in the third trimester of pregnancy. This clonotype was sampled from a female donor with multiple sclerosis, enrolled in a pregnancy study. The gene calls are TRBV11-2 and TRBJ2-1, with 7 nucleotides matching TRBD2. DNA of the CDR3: TGTGCCAGCAGCGACGCGGCGGGAGTGAGGAATGAGCAGTTCTTC. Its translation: CASSDAAGVRNEQFF. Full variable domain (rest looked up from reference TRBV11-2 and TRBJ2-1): EAGVAQSPRYKIIEKRQSVAFWCNPISGHATLYWYQQILGQGPKLLIQFQNNGVVDDSQLPKDRFSAERLKGVDSTLKIQPAKLEDSAVYLCASSDAAGVRNEQFFGPGTRLTVL.